A single sample is the source of the 7 T cell receptor beta chains below, sequenced in a study of T cells after yellow fever vaccination (dated by TCRdb to between 2018 and 2021). Library preparation used 5' RACE. The run used an Illumina NovaSeq 6000. TCRdb cleaned the public reads at Q25 with fastp, built clones with MiXCR and kept in-frame beta chains. Entries are consolidated by CDR3 protein sequence, retaining the most common genes and DNA. For this sample the table gives over 250,000 distinct CDR3 sequences, of which roughly 4.3% were detected only once. Of the sample, under 30% falls within the top ten clones. Taken with the paper, the label for treatment or condition translates to: live attenuated yellow fever vaccine strain. The sample in question was PBMCs, obtained 5 days after the yellow fever booster vaccination. The receptors were gathered from a man younger than 35 who received the YFV17D yellow fever vaccine.

The chain uses TRBV4-1 and TRBJ2-2; 7 bases line up with TRBD1. CDR3 length equals 18 residues. CDR1 and CDR2 (germline): MGHRA, YSYEKL. V lost 6 bases to trimming and J lost 6 bases; unmatched junction nucleotides: 19. The CDR3 is CASSQDPQDRVGSGELFF. Here the CDR3 DNA reads TGCGCCAGCAGTCAGGATCCCCAAGACAGGGTCGGGTCCGGGGAGCTGTTTTTT.

This clonotype was recorded many times. The rearrangement uses TRBV7-2 and TRBJ1-4, with 9 bases aligning to TRBD1. V dropped 5 bases and J dropped 1; count of bases not matched to a gene: 8. CDR1 and CDR2 from the germline V gene are SGHTA and FQGNSA. The CDR3 covers 17 residues. CDR3 nucleotides: TGTGCCAGCAGCGGCACAGGGGGCGCGAGAACTAATGAAAAACTGTTTTTT. Translation gives CASSGTGGARTNEKLFF.

This clonotype has only a few counts. The rearrangement joins TRBV27 to TRBJ1-5, with 10 bases fitting TRBD1. Trimming cost V 6 bases and J 0 bases; bases outside gene matches: 8. CDR3 length: 17 residues. The V gene's germline CDR1 is MNHEY and CDR2 SMNVEV (reference sequence). The CDR3 DNA reads as TGTGCCAGCAGCTTGGGACAGGGGCGTTATAGCAATCAGCCCCAGCATTTT. It codes for CASSLGQGRYSNQPQHF.

The rearrangement joins TRBV11-2 to TRBJ2-2; D assignment may be TRBD1 or TRBD2 (5 bases each). The length of the CDR3 is 15 residues. Trimming shortened V by 5 bases and J by 3 bases, and 13 bases separated the two germline ends. Per the germline V gene, CDR1 is SGHAT and CDR2 is FQNNGV. The DNA for the CDR3 is TGTGCCAGCAGCCGAGGGGTATCGGACACCGGGGAGCTGTTTTTT. Protein: CASSRGVSDTGELFF.

This clonotype was counted between two and nine times. A junction boundary mismatches the germline segment, possibly from a read error. The chain has TRBV27 and TRBJ1-1, with D unresolved. Germline values: CDR1 MNHEY, CDR2 SMNVEV (reference sequence). CDR3 length: 13 amino acids. The CDR3 DNA is TGTGCCAGCAGTATACGGAGGAACGCTGAAGCTTTCTTT. Protein: CASSIRRNAEAFF.

V and J are TRBV4-2 and TRBJ2-1; D call uncertain. V shed 0 bases and J shed 0 bases, with 6 bases lying between them. CDR3 size: 15 residues. Germline assignment: CDR1 LGHNA and CDR2 YNFKEQ. CDR3 residues: CASSQDTFSYNEQFF. CDR3 nucleotides: TGTGCCAGCAGCCAAGATACGTTCTCCTACAATGAGCAGTTCTTC.

The V gene is TRBV12-3 or TRBV12-4, the J gene TRBJ2-2; 7 positions match TRBD1. Trimming removed 3 bases from V and 6 bases from J; junction bases left unmatched: 4. CDR3 length: 14 residues. This chain's CDR3 is CASSLAGGPGELFF. CDR3 coding DNA: TGTGCCAGCAGTTTGGCAGGGGGTCCCGGGGAGCTGTTTTTT.